These 9 T cell receptor beta chains were sequenced from one sample in a study of shared clonotypes between healthy human individuals. The repertoire was sequenced with immunoSEQ multiplex PCR; TCRdb's copy has only in-frame clones and lacks some. There are approximately 620,000 clones in the sample; 97% occur only once, and approximately 0.057% lies in the top ten. The sequencing input was naive CD4+ T cells sorted from blood. Subset given: CD45RA+ positively selected. These receptors all stem from a woman in her 30s in good health.

This chain uses TRBV5-4 with TRBJ2-5; D is perhaps TRBD1 (6 bases). The V gene's germline CDR1 is SGHNT and CDR2 YYREEE (reference sequence). The V end lost 4 bases, the J end lost 1 base, and 8 bases lay between the germline ends. CDR3 length: 13 residues. CDR3 coding DNA: TGTGCCAGCAGCGTGGACAGCCAAGAGACCCAGTACTTC. Protein: CASSVDSQETQYF.

The rearrangement links TRBV5-1 to TRBJ1-1, with D possibly TRBD1 on 5 matching bases. Trimming shortened V by 0 bases and J by 1 base, and 13 bases separated the two germline ends. Germline V gives CDR1 SGHRS, CDR2 YFSETQ. The CDR3 has 16 amino acids. The CDR3 protein is CASSLVGGRENTEAFF. The CDR3 nucleotides are TGCGCCAGCAGCTTGGTCGGTGGCAGGGAGAACACTGAAGCTTTCTTT. The whole variable domain, remainder taken from reference TRBV5-1 and TRBJ1-1, is KAGVTQTPRYLIKTRGQQVTLSCSPISGHRSVSWYQQTPGQGLQFLFEYFSETQRNKGNFPGRFSGRQFSNSRSEMNVSTLELGDSALYLCASSLVGGRENTEAFFGQGTRLTVV.

The V gene is TRBV2, the J gene TRBJ2-5; tentatively, D is TRBD2 (5 bases). Germline V lookup: CDR1 SNHLY, CDR2 FYNNEI. V lost 4 bases to trimming and J lost 5 bases, with 11 bases between them. The CDR3 has 13 residues. CDR3 bases: TGTGCCAGCAGTGCTGAGGGAGAGGAGACCCAGTACTTC. Translated, it gives CASSAEGEETQYF.

V is TRBV27 and J is TRBJ2-6, with TRBD2 matching 13 bases. The J segment lost 2 bases and the V segment lost 1 base, leaving 2 bases of the junction unmatched. CDR1 MNHEY and CDR2 SMNVEV come from the germline V gene (reference sequence). CDR3 length equals 18 residues. CDR3 in amino acids: CASSLFGLAGAGANVLTF. The CDR3 nucleotides read TGTGCCAGCAGTTTATTTGGACTAGCGGGAGCTGGGGCCAACGTCCTGACTTTC.

The chain recombines TRBV27 with TRBJ1-2, with TRBD1 matching 9 bases. Trimming at V came to 7 bases and at J to 3 bases, leaving 12 bases not matched to a gene. The germline CDR1 and CDR2 sequences are MNHEY and SMNVEV (reference sequence). The CDR3 sequence is 16 residues long. CDR3 DNA sequence: TGTGCCAGCAATCCCGGGACAGGGACTTTAGACTATGGCTACACCTTC. This codes for CASNPGTGTLDYGYTF.

The rearrangement joins TRBV10-3 to TRBJ2-3, with TRBD2 matching 7 bases. Looked up from germline, CDR1 is ENHRY and CDR2 is SYGVKD. The CDR3 covers 16 residues. With 4 bases clipped from V and 5 bases from J, the junction kept 12 bases outside the gene matches. The CDR3, as DNA: TGTGCCATCAGTGCTAGGGACGGCGGGAGTGGAGATACGCAGTATTTT. It yields the protein CAISARDGGSGDTQYF.

This chain connects TRBV11-2 to TRBJ2-3, with a weak D call TRBD1 (6 bases). CDR1 is SGHAT, CDR2 FQNNGV, per germline. V lost 5 bases to trimming and J lost 0 bases, with 18 bases between them. The CDR3 contains 17 residues. This CDR3 reads CASSPIGGKASTDTQYF. CDR3 DNA: TGTGCCAGCAGCCCAATTGGGGGCAAAGCAAGCACAGATACGCAGTATTTT.

This sequence joins TRBV18 and TRBJ2-2, with no clear D. The V gene lost 3 bases and the J gene lost 1 base, with 6 bases spanning the gap. Germline V gives CDR1 KGHSH, CDR2 LQKENI. The CDR3 runs to 14 residues. The CDR3 nucleotides are TGTGCCAGCTCACCCGTCTGGAACACCGGGGAGCTGTTTTTT. Encoded protein: CASSPVWNTGELFF.

The chain carries TRBV28 and TRBJ1-5, with TRBD1 matching 8 bases. V shed 3 bases, J shed 3 bases, and the junction held 7 bases outside the gene matches. Germline assignment: CDR1 MDHEN and CDR2 SYDVKM. This CDR3 is built from 16 residues. The CDR3 loop is CASSLGGQVLNQPQHF. The CDR3 nucleotides are TGTGCCAGCAGTTTGGGGGGACAGGTCCTCAATCAGCCCCAGCATTTT.